This T cell receptor beta chain was captured in a study of monozygotic twins with inflammatory bowel disease (dated by TCRdb to between 2018 and 2020). Describing the broader study: The complete study included about 30 monozygotic twin pairs: 19 IBD-discordant Danish pairs and nine German pairs, of which four were IBD-concordant and five were IBD-discordant. The search for disease-associated traits relied mainly on comparing, within discordant pairs, IBD patients with their genetically identical healthy co-twins. Each individual had, on average, about 151 000 unique TCRalpha sequences and 181 000 unique TCRbeta sequences available for analysis. Overall study outcomes, separate from this receptor: Compared with healthy twins, IBD patients shared fewer clonotypes with other individuals, and the difference was most pronounced in patients with signs of disease activity. Background noise and inter-individual variability may have been introduced into the repertoires by the differing immunosuppressive treatments among patients. Distinction between different T cell subtypes could not be achieved in the analysis. Repertoire similarity did not differ between concordant and discordant twins, possibly due to limited statistical power. A decrease in TCRbeta repertoire diversity, as measured by inverse Simpson index, was observed in IBD patients compared with their healthy co-twins. No single strong signal or clonotype linked to IBD turned up in the results, so the idea that one exists was not supported.

With regard to this clonotype: This receptor's antigen is unknown.

From each donor, an approximately 2.5 ml peripheral blood sample was collected into PAXgene tubes and kept at -80 degrees C. Total RNA was isolated from whole blood with the PAXgene blood miRNA kit on an automated QIAcube, without T cell sorting. Peripheral blood from monozygotic twin pairs who were concordant or discordant for inflammatory bowel disease underwent deep TCRalpha and TCRbeta repertoire profiling using unique molecular barcoding. Smoking habits were recorded for all twin pairs, and each individual was classified as a current, former or never smoker. The library was prepared using 5' RACE. Each TCR library was prepared from about 3.5 ug of total RNA. For each sample, cDNA synthesis with SMARTScribe reverse transcriptase was split into eight separate reactions. During cDNA synthesis, template switching was used to introduce unique molecular identifiers that contained a 6-nucleotide sample barcode. TCRalpha and TCRbeta cDNA was amplified in two nested PCRs of around 15 and 9 cycles, and bead purification was carried out after each PCR. Before amplification, the cDNA was both treated with uracil DNA-glycosylase and purified with the QIAquick PCR purification kit. In the second PCR, Illumina TruSeq-compatible adapters and sample-specific barcodes were added. TapeStation and Qubit were used to check library quality and concentration, and approximately 5 ng of each library went into the pool. Sequencing of pooled libraries was carried out on an Illumina HiSeq2500 single-index Rapid Run using 2 x 100 bp reads and custom sequencing primers. Per the authors' processing: MiGEC version 1.2.6 was used for UMI-based consensus assembly to correct PCR and sequencing errors. MiXCR version 2.1.1 handled V(D)J alignment, clonotype assembly and CDR3 extraction. Normalisation of gene usage, clonotype sharing and MAIT/NKT TCR abundance was achieved by analysing the top 1000, 10 000 and 20 000 clonotypes per sample. Diversity was computed as the inverse Simpson index with the vegan R package after downsampling to 27 000 UMIs. Statistical testing used paired Mann-Whitney U tests on the discordant twin pairs and applied Benjamini-Hochberg correction for multiple testing. The reads went through TCRdb reprocessing, and each CDR3 protein sequence gets one entry with no DNA. TCRdb assigned the V and J calls; the authors' analysis was not used. For this sample, the table gives 200,000 to 250,000 distinct CDR3 sequences. Jointly, the top ten make up roughly 1.7% of the sample.

From its cysteine to its phenylalanine, the CDR3 spans 16 amino acids. The record lacks a DNA sequence. CDR1 and CDR2, per the germline V gene, are SGHRS and YFSETQ. The sequence derives from a human donor with ulcerative colitis or Crohn's disease, or a healthy co-twin of an affected twin (not recorded which). The chain was built from TRBV5-1 and TRBJ1-1; the D call from TCRdb, TRBD1, cannot be confirmed without DNA. Sequenced: blood. The CDR3 reads CASSLGPGQGGTEAFF.